This TCR beta chain was captured in a study of T cell changes during pregnancy in multiple sclerosis. This clone appeared once. CDR1 and CDR2 from the germline V gene are SGHVS and FQNEAQ. The V and J ends lost 4 bases and 3 bases, in that order; junction bases with no gene match: 6. CDR3 length equals 15 residues. TCRdb keeps only in-frame clones here, not all; method: immunoSEQ multiplex PCR. The profile shows about 53,000 clones, 80% to 95% of them singletons. The sequence was collected from a female donor with multiple sclerosis, enrolled in a pregnancy study. The sample consisted of CD4+ T cells from peripheral blood mononuclear cells, taken in the third trimester of pregnancy. The chain joins TRBV7-8 to TRBJ2-3, with 8 bases that match TRBD1. The CDR3 loop reads CASSSADRVTDTQYF. The CDR3 DNA reads as TGTGCCAGCAGCTCAGCGGACAGGGTAACAGATACGCAGTATTTT.